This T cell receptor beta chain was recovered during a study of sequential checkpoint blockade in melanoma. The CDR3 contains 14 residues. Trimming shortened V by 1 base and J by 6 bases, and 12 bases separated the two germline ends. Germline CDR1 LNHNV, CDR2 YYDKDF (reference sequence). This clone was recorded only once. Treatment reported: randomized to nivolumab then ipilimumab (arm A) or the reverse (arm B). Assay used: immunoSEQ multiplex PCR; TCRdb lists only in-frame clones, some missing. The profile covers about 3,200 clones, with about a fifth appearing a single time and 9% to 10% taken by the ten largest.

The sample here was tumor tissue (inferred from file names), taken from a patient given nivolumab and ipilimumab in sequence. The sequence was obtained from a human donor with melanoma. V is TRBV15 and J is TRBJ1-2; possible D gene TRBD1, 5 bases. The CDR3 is CATSRGDRRNGYTF. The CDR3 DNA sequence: TGTGCCACCAGCAGAGGTGACAGAAGAAATGGCTACACCTTC. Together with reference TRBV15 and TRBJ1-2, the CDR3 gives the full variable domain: DAMVIQNPRYQVTQFGKPVTLSCSQTLNHNVMYWYQQKSSQAPKLLFHYYDKDFNNEADTPDNFQSRRPNTSFCFLDIRSPGLGDTAMYLCATSRGDRRNGYTFGSGTRLTVV.